The 6 T cell receptor beta chains reported below all come from one sample, sequenced in a study of blood T cell repertoires in COVID-19. TCRdb's table, derived via immunoSEQ multiplex PCR, lists solely in-frame clones and lacks some. This sample yields 130,000 to 150,000 clones, of which around 82% are seen a single time; around 4.4% belongs to the top ten. The sample consisted of peripheral blood. These receptors originate from a man aged 55 to 70 with acute or convalescent COVID-19.

This chain links TRBV12-5 with TRBJ2-3, with D uncertain. V lost 3 bases to trimming and J lost 1 base, with 8 bases between them. The CDR3 is made up of 14 amino acids. Germline assignment: CDR1 LGHNT and CDR2 FRNRAP. The CDR3 loop is CASGLRQGTDTQYF. DNA of the CDR3: TGTGCTAGTGGTTTAAGGCAGGGCACAGATACGCAGTATTTT. Full variable domain (rest looked up from reference TRBV12-5 and TRBJ2-3): DARVTQTPRHKVTEMGQEVTMRCQPILGHNTVFWYRQTMMQGLELLAYFRNRAPLDDSGMPKDRFSAEMPDATLATLKIQPSEPRDSAVYFCASGLRQGTDTQYFGPGTRLTVL.

This clone came up a few times. The genes are TRBV2 and TRBJ1-3; D is unresolved. Between the trimmed V and J ends, which lost 4 bases and 1 base, there was a span of 11 bases. This CDR3 has 15 residues. CDR1 SNHLY and CDR2 FYNNEI come from the germline V gene. The CDR3 region has the DNA TGTGCCAGCAGTGTGGTGGGGAGATCTGGAAACACCATATATTTT. It yields the protein CASSVVGRSGNTIYF.

This rearrangement joins TRBV5-6 to TRBJ2-5, with D tentatively TRBD2 (5 bases). Deletions cut 0 bases from V and 9 bases from J, with 15 bases between. The CDR3 has 14 amino acids. Looked up from germline, CDR1 is SGHDT and CDR2 is YYEEEE. The CDR3 bases are TGTGCCAGCAGCTTGGGAGGACTTGGGTGGGCCCAGTACTTC. It specifies CASSLGGLGWAQYF. Using reference TRBV5-6 and TRBJ2-5 for the parts outside the CDR3, the full variable domain is DAGVTQSPTHLIKTRGQQVTLRCSPKSGHDTVSWYQQALGQGPQFIFQYYEEEERQRGNFPDRFSGHQFPNYSSELNVNALLLGDSALYLCASSLGGLGWAQYFGPGTRLLVL.

CDR3 nucleotides: TGCGCCAGCAGCCAAAGGGGTACGCAGTATTTT. Translation gives CASSQRGTQYF. This sequence joins TRBV10-1 and TRBJ2-3; D possibly corresponds to TRBD1 (5 bases). This CDR3 region has 11 residues. The V end was cut by 6 bases, the J end by 8 bases, with 9 bases between. Germline V lookup: CDR1 WNHNN, CDR2 SYGVQD (reference sequence).

The chain recombines TRBV11-2 with TRBJ1-2; possible D gene TRBD1, 5 bases. V lost 1 base and J 4 bases, leaving 16 bases between the germline ends. CDR3 length equals 16 residues. Germline V gene lookup returns CDR1 SGHAT and CDR2 FQNNGV. This CDR3 reads CASSLGPVGGIYGYTF. CDR3 sequence (DNA): TGTGCCAGCAGCTTAGGACCCGTGGGGGGGATCTATGGCTACACCTTC.

The V call is TRBV7-2, the J call TRBJ2-3, with 7 positions matching TRBD1. V shed 5 bases, J shed 0 bases, and the junction held 2 bases outside the gene matches. The CDR3 is made up of 14 amino acids. CDR1 and CDR2 (germline): SGHTA, FQGNSA. The CDR3 loop reads CASSATGSTDTQYF. In nucleotides, the CDR3 is TGTGCCAGCAGCGCGACAGGGAGCACAGATACGCAGTATTTT.